The entry that follows covers one T cell receptor beta chain sequence. The data originate from a study of cytomegalovirus exposure and HLA in healthy donors. PCR involved 60 Vbeta and 13 Jbeta primers. Sequencing used immunoSEQ multiplex PCR; TCRdb keeps in-frame clones, though not all of them. The repertoire has roughly 120,000 clones, about 81% of them found once; the top ten carry 2.9%. The CDR3 extends over 12 amino acids. CDR1 is SEHNR, CDR2 FQNEAQ, per germline (reference sequence). The chain combines TRBV7-9 with TRBJ2-3; 8 positions match TRBD2. The sample consisted of PBMCs. The TCR sequence derives from a woman aged 40 to 55 in good health and CMV-seropositive. This chain's CDR3 is CTGRAGSDTQYF. CDR3 coding DNA: TGTACCGGGAGGGCCGGGTCAGATACGCAGTATTTT.